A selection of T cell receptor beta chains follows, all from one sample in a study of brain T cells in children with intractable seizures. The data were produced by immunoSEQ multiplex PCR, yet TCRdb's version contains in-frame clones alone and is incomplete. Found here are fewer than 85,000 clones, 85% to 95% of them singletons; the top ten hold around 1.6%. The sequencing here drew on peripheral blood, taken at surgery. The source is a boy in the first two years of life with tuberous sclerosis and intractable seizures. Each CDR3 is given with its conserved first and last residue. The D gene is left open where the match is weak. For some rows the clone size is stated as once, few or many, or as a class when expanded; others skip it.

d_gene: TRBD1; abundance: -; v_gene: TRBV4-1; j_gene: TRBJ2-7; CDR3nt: TGCGCCAGCAGCCACGGGACAGCCTCCTACGAGCAGTACTTC; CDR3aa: CASSHGTASYEQYF
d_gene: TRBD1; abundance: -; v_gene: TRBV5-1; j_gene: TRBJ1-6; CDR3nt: TGCGCCAGCAGCTTGGCGGGAGGGACAGGGGGATCACCCCTCCACTTT; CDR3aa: CASSLAGGTGGSPLHF
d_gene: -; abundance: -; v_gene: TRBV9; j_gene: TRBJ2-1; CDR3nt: TGTGCCAGCAGCGTAGGACAGTACAATGAGCAGTTCTTC; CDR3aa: CASSVGQYNEQFF
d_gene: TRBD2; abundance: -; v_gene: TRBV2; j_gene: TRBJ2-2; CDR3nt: TGTGCCAGCAGAGGGACTAGTGCTAACACCGGGGAGCTGTTTTTT; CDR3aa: CASRGTSANTGELFF
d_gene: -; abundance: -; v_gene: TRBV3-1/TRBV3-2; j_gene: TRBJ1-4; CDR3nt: TGTGCCAGCGTTGGAGCAGCTGGTGAAAAACTGTTTTTT; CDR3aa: CASVGAAGEKLFF
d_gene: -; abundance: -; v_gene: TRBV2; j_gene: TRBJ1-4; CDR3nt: TGTGCCAGCAGTGCATTCAGGGCAGGAGAAAAACTGTTTTTT; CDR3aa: CASSAFRAGEKLFF
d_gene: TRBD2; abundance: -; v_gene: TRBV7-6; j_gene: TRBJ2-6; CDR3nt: TGTGCCAGCAGCTGGGTAGCGGGGGGTGCCGGGGCCAACGTCCTGACTTTC; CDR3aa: CASSWVAGGAGANVLTF
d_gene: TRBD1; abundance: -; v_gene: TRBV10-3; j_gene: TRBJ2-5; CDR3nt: TGTGCCATCAGTGAGTCCACAGGGGAAGAGACCCAGTACTTC; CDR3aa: CAISESTGEETQYF
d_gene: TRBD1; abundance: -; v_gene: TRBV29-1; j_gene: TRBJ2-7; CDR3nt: TGCAGCGTCTCCAATGGACAGGGGGGTCACGAGCAGTACTTC; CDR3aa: CSVSNGQGGHEQYF
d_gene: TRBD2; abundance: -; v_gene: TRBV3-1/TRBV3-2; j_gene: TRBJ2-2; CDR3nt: TGTGCCAGCAGCCACCTGGGACTAGCTCCCGGGGAGCTGTTTTTT; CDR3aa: CASSHLGLAPGELFF
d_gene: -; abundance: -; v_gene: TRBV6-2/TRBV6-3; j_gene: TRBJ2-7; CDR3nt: TGTGCCAGCAGTTACTCGGGCAGGGGGGGCTACGAGCAGTACTTC; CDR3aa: CASSYSGRGGYEQYF
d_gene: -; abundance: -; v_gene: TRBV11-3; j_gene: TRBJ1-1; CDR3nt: TGTGCCAGCAGCTTCGTGGCGAACACTGAAGCTTTCTTT; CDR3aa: CASSFVANTEAFF
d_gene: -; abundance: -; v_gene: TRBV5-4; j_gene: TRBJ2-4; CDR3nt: TGTGCCAGCAGCTTAATCGGACAAAACACCAAAAACATTCAGTACTTC; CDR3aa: CASSLIGQNTKNIQYF
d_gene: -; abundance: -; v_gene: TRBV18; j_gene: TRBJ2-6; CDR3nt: TGTGCCAGCTCACCACCTGGGGCCAACGTCCTGACTTTC; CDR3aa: CASSPPGANVLTF
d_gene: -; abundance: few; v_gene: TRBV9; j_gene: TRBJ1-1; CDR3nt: TGTGCCAGCAGCGGTAGACAGGACACTGAAGCTTTCTTT; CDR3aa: CASSGRQDTEAFF